This TCR beta chain was found in a study of blood T cell repertoires in COVID-19. Study as a whole: COVID-19 samples, acute and convalescent, were from the United States, Italy and Spain.

The repertoire was sequenced with immunoSEQ multiplex PCR; TCRdb's copy has only in-frame clones and lacks some. The profile shows more than 200,000 clones, less than 85% of them singletons. Germline loops: CDR1 LGHNA, CDR2 YSLEER. The CDR3 length is 14 residues. V was clipped by 3 bases and J by 5 bases; unmatched bases: 6. Recovered participants had two consecutive negative NP/OP PCR tests, healthcare professional clearance, or symptom resolution. The sample taken for sequencing was PBMCs or T cells enriched from blood (not recorded which). V and J are TRBV4-3 and TRBJ2-5, with TRBD2 identical over 7 bases. The origin of this receptor is a man aged 60-69 years who had recovered from COVID-19. CDR3 bases: TGCGCCAGCAGCCAGGGGCGGGGGAGGGAGACCCAGTACTTC. It yields the protein CASSQGRGRETQYF.